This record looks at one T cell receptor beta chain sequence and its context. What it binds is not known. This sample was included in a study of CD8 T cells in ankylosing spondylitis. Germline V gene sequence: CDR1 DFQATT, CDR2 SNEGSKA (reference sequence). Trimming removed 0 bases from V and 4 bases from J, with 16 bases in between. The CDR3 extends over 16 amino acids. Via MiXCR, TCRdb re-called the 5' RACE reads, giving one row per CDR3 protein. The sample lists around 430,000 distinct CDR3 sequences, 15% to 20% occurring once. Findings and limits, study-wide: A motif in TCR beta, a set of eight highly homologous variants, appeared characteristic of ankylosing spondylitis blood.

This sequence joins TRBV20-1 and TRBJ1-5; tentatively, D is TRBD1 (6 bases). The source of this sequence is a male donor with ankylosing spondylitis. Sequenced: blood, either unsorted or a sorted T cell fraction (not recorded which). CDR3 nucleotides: TGCAGTGCTAGAGATCGGGTCAGGGGTCTTAATCAGCCCCAGCATTTT. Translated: CSARDRVRGLNQPQHF.